This paragraph reports one TCR beta chain. Its matching antigen is unknown. Rearranged V-D-J TRB sequences were amplified with a mixed TRB-A/B primer pool. TCRdb passed the multiplex PCR reads through MiXCR, listing each CDR3 protein once. The table has about 2,900 distinct CDR3 sequences, approximately 30% seen once. Germline-derived CDR1 and CDR2 are MNHNY and SVGAGI (reference sequence). The CDR3 runs to 16 residues. V dropped 2 bases and J dropped 1 base, with 14 bases sitting between them. The data belong to a study of T cell repertoires in aging, cancer and after chemotherapy. Peripheral blood genomic DNA, not sorted cells or RNA, was the template. General observations from the study: Untreated cancer patients had significantly lower blood TCR diversity than age-matched healthy donors. Rebound thymic output was suggested by rising median generation probability during chemotherapy in each cancer cohort.

The V and J genes are TRBV6-6 and TRBJ1-1; D perhaps matches TRBD1 (6 bases). This TCR came from a human donor with a solid tumor. Sequencing was performed on blood. CDR3 bases: TGTGCCAGCAGTTACCCCTATTTGGACAGGAACACTGAAGCTTTCTTT. This gives the protein CASSYPYLDRNTEAFF.